This TCR beta chain is from a study of radiation and T cells in renal cell carcinoma. The time point: blood 4 weeks post-SBRT, at nephrectomy. Treatment described: 15 Gy SBRT to primary tumor, nephrectomy 4 weeks later. Per the germline V gene, CDR1 is GTSNPN and CDR2 is SVGIG (reference sequence). Losses at the gene ends were 8 bases for V and 2 bases for J; bases not matched to a gene: 6. The CDR3 has 13 amino acids. TCRdb's table, derived via immunoSEQ multiplex PCR, lists solely in-frame clones and lacks some. The sample records tens of thousands of clones, about 80% being singletons. This receptor was taken from a man aged 55 to 70 with renal cell carcinoma. The V and J genes are TRBV30 and TRBJ2-3, with 8 bases aligning to TRBD2. The sequences come from blood, collected from a patient whose treatment included radiotherapy and nephrectomy. CDR3 nucleotide sequence: TGTGCCGGTGGGCGGGGGGACACAGATACGCAGTATTTT. This gives the protein CAGGRGDTDTQYF.